The 3 T cell receptor delta chains listed next were all sequenced from one sample in a study of Vδ1+ human thymocytes. The template was reverse-transcribed extracted RNA. Pooled V-gene forward primers with one constant-region reverse primer generated the CDR3 amplicons by multiplex PCR. TCRdb ran CATT on the multiplex PCR reads. The sample lists some 23,000 delta-chain clones, over 25% occurring once. These receptors' targets are unknown. Findings of the study overall: Thymic TRG and TRD repertoires appeared highly polyclonal.

Material for sequencing was Vdelta1+ gamma-delta thymocytes from the thymus. The subset here: FACS-sorted CD3+ TCRalphabeta- TCRVdelta1+ TCRVdelta2- thymocytes. These receptors came from a boy younger than two who had congenital heart surgery.

The gene calls are TRDV1 and TRDJ1; 13 bases line up with TRDD3. The CDR3 has 22 amino acids. V gave up 4 bases and J gave up 5 bases; unmatched junction bases: 25. Germline CDR1 and CDR2: TSWWSYY and QGS. DNA of the CDR3: TGTGCTCTTGGGGGTAACAGGCCTTCCACTCGTCTACTGGGGGATACGCGGGATAAACTCATCTTT. Translating gives CALGGNRPSTRLLGDTRDKLIF.

This sequence joins TRDV1 and TRDJ1; D not certain. The CDR3 totals 18 residues. Germline CDR1 reads TSWWSYY; CDR2 reads QGS. The V end was cut by 6 bases, the J end by 3 bases, with 26 bases between. The CDR3 DNA is TGTGCTCTTGGCCTTTACGTACAAGGAGCCCAGTACCCCGATAAACTCATCTTT. It is translated as CALGLYVQGAQYPDKLIF.

By proportion, this clone is medium-sized. This sample includes further DNA sequences coding for the same CDR3. V and J are TRDV1 and TRDJ1, with 10 bases aligning to TRDD3. The V gene end was trimmed by 1 base and the J gene end by 8 bases; junction bases not matched to a gene: 10. The germline V gene has CDR1 TSWWSYY and CDR2 QGS. The length of the CDR3 is 16 residues. This chain's CDR3 is CALGEQDPGDTLKLIF. In DNA form, the CDR3 reads TGTGCTCTTGGGGAACAGGACCCGGGGGATACGCTGAAACTCATCTTT.